The next 6 T cell receptor beta chains were all read from a single sample in a study of blood T cell repertoires in COVID-19. Some clones are missing from TCRdb's copy, which holds only in-frame ones; the method was immunoSEQ multiplex PCR. The data show hundreds of thousands of clones, approximately 91% seen once. The sequenced sample was peripheral blood. The source of these receptors is a man between 18 and 29 years old with active or convalescent COVID-19.

This sequence joins TRBV7-3 and TRBJ2-3; TRBD2 matches at 7 bases. The CDR3 consists of 15 residues. V was pared by 5 bases and J by 6 bases, with 11 bases of the junction left unmatched. Germline-derived CDR1 and CDR2 are SGHTA and FQGTGA. The CDR3, as DNA: TGTGCCAGCAGCAGAGGACTAGGGGCCCGCGATACGCAGTATTTT. Its translation: CASSRGLGARDTQYF.

This rearrangement joins TRBV4-3 to TRBJ2-7; unclear D gene. The CDR3 length is 14 residues. CDR1 and CDR2 from the germline V gene are LGHNA and YSLEER. V was cut by 4 bases and J by 3 bases, with 13 bases left in between. The DNA of the CDR3 is TGCGCCAGCAGCCCAGGAACGCAATTCTACGAGCAGTACTTC. This sequence encodes CASSPGTQFYEQYF.

This clone was seen a single time. V is TRBV15 and J is TRBJ1-5; D is ambiguous. V gave up 0 bases and J gave up 4 bases, with 7 bases separating them. This CDR3 spans 14 amino acids. Germline CDR1 reads LNHNV; CDR2 reads YYDKDF (reference sequence). CDR3 loop: CATSRDRVNQPQHF. The CDR3 DNA follows: TGTGCCACCAGCAGAGATCGGGTTAATCAGCCCCAGCATTTT.

The V gene is TRBV5-5, the J gene TRBJ1-5; 7 bases map to TRBD1. Looked up from germline, CDR1 is SGHKS and CDR2 is YYEKEE (reference sequence). With V trimmed by 1 base and J by 5 bases, 3 bases remained unmatched. The CDR3 contains 14 residues. The CDR3 region is CASSLRDRYQPQHF. Here the CDR3 DNA reads TGTGCCAGCAGCTTGAGGGACAGATATCAGCCCCAGCATTTT.

This chain connects TRBV11-2 to TRBJ2-7; D is perhaps TRBD2 (6 bases). The ends were cut back, 2 bases at V and 1 base at J, with 12 bases in the middle. Germline V gene lookup returns CDR1 SGHAT and CDR2 FQNNGV. The CDR3 is made up of 15 amino acids. CDR3 nucleotides: TGTGCCAGCAGCTTAAACGGGGGTCCGTCCTACGAGCAGTACTTC. Protein product: CASSLNGGPSYEQYF.

The CDR3 bases are TGTGCCAGCAGTTTCTTGACAGGGTTCGGCGGCTACACCTTC. Its translation: CASSFLTGFGGYTF. This chain uses TRBV6-5 with TRBJ1-2, with TRBD1 matching over 7 bases. This CDR3 has 14 residues. Germline V gene lookup returns CDR1 MNHEY and CDR2 SVGAGI. With V trimmed by 4 bases and J by 8 bases, 10 bases remained unmatched.